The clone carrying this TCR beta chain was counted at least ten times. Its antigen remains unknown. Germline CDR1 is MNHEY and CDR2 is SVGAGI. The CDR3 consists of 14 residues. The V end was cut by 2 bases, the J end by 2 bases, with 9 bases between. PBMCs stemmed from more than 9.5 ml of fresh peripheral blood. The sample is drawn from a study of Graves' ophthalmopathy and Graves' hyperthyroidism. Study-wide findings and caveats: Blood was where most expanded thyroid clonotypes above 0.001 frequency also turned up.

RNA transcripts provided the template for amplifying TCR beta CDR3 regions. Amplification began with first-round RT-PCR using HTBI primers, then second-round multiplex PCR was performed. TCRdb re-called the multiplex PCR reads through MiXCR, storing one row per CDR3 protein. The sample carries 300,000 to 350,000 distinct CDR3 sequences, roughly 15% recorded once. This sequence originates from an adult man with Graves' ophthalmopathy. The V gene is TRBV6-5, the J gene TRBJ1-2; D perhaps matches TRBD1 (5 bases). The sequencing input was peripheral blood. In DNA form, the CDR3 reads TGTGCCAGCAGTTACGGTGGGACCAACTATGGCTACACCTTC. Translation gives CASSYGGTNYGYTF.